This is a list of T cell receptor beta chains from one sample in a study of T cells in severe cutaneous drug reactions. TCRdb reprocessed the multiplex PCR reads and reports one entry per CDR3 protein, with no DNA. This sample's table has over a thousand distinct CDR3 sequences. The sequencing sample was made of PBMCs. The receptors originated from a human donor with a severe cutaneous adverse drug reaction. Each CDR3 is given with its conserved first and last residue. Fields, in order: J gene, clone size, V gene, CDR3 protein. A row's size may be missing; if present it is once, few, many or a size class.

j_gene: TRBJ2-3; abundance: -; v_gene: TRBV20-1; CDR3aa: CSAGAASGGSDTQYF
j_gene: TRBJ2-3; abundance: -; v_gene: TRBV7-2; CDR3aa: CASSLFRHTDTQYF
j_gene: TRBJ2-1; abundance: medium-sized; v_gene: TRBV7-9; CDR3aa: CASSFWTSGGGQEQFF
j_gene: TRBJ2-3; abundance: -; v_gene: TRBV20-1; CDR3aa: CSAGDGGSTDTQYF
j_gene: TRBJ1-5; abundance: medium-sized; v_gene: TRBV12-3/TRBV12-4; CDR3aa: CASGYSNQPQHF
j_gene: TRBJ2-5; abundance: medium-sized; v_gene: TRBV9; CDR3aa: CASSVGNSGSGGWETQYF
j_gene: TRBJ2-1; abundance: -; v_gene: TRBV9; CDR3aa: CASSVGVGANEQFF
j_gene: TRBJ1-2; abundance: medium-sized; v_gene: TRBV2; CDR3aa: CASTPRRGLEGYTF
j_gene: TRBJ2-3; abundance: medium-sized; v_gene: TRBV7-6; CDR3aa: CASSSGEGTQYF
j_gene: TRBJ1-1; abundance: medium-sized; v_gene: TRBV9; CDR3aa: CASSAKSGSPNTEAFF
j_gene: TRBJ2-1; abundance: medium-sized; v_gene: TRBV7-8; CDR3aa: CASSLVSGARTEQFF
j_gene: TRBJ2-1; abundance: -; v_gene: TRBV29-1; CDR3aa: CSVEAGNEQFF
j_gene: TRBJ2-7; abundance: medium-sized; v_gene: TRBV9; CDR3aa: CASSVRGLTDEQYF
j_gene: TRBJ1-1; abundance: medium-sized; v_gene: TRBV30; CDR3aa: CAWSLDRGAFF
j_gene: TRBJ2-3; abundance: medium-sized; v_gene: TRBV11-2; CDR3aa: CASSLIGTDTQYF
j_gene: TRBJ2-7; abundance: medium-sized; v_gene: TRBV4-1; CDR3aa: CASSPGTGNYEQYF
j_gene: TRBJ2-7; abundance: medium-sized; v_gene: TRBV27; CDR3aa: CASSPFAGPSYEQYF
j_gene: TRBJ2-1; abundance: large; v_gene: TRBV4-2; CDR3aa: CASSQEQGTGNEQFF
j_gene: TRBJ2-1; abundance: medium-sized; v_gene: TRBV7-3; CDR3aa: CASSAGTGGRDEQFF
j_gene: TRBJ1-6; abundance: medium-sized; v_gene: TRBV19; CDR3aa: CASSISTDTSPLHF
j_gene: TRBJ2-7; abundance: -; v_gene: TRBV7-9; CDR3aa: CASSLTGDNYEQYF
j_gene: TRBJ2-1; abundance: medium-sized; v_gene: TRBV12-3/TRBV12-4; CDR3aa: CASSFTDEQFF
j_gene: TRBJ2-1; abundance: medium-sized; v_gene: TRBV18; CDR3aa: CASSPLAGSSSYNEQFF
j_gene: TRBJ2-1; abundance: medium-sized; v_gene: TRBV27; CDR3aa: CASSLSVAGGYNEQFF
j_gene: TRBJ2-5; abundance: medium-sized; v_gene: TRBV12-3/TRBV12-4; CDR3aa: CASSGLAAFETQYF
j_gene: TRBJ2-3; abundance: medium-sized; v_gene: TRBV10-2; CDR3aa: CASSELPPGVGATDTQYF
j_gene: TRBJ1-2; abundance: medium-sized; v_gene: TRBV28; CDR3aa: CASSLLLGTGFGYTF
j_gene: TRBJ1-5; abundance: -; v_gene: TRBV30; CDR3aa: CAWSPPPGVGQPQHF
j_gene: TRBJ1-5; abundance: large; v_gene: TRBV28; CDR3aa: CASSFRFSNQPQHF
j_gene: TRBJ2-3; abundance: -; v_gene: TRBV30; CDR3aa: CAWPREEQGLAGGSTDTQYF
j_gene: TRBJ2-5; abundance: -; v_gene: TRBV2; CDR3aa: CASRRDTQETQYF
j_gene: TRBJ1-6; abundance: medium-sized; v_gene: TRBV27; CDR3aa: CASSLTGYSPLHF
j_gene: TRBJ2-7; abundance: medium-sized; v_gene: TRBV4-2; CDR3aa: CASSLSSSGRREQYF
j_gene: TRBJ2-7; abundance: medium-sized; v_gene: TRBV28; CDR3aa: CASSPIWGEQYF
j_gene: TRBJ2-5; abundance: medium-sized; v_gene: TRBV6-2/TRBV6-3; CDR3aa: CASRSIRGATQYF
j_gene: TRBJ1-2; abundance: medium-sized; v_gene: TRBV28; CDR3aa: CASKKGGNYGYTF
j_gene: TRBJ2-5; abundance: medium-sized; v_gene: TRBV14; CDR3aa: CASSLGTGGETQYF
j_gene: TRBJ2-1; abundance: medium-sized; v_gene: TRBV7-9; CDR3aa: CASTWRASYNEQFF
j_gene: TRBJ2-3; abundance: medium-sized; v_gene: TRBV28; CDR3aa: CASSSGTAITDTQYF
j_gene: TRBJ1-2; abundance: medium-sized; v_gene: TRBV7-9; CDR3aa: CASSLPLWRSPYGYTF
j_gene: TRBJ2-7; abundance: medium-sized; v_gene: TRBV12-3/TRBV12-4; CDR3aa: CASSPGGWVEQYF
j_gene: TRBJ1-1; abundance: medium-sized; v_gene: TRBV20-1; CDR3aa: CSAEGVGPTEAFF
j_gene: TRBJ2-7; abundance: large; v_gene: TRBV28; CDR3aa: CASSFTLSFEQYF
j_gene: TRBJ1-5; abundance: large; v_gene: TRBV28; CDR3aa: CASTRPGDWKQPQHF
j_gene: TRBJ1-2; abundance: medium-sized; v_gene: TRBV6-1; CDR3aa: CASRAGFYGYTF
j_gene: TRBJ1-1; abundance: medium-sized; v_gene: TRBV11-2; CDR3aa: CASTSSQGGEAFF
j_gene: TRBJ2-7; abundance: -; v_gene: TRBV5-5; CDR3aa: CASSPWGALYEQYF
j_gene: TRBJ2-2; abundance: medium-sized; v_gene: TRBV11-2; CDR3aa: CASSQGTSWNTGELFF
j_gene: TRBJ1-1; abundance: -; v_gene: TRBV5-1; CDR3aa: CASSLVGGSRTEAFF
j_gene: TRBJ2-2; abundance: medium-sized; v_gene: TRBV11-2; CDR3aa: CASSSLASNTGELFF
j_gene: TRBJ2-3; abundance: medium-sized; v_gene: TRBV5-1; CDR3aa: CASSLERAGTDTQYF
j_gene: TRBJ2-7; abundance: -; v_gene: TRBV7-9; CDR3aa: CASSSTVAYEQYF
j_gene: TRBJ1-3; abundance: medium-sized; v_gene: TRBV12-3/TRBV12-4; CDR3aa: CASAFSGNTIYF
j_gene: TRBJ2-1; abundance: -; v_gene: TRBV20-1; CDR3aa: CSAIPRLAPYNEQFF